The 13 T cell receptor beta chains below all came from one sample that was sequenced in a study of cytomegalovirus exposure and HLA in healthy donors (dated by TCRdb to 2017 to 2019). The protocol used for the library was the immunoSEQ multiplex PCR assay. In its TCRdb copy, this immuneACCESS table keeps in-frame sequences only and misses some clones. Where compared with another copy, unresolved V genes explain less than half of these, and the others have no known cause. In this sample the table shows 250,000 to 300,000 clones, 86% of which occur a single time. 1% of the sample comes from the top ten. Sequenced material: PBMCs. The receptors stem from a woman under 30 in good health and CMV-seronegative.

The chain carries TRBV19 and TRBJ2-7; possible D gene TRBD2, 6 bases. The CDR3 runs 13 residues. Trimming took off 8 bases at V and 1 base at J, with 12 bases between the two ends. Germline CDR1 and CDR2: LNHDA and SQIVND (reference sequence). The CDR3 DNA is TGTGCCAGTGGCCGGGACTTGTCCTACGAGCAGTACTTC. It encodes CASGRDLSYEQYF.

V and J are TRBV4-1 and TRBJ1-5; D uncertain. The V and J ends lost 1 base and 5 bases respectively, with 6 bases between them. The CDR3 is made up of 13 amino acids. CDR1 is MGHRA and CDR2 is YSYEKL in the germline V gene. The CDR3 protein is CASSQGQYQPQHF. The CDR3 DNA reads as TGCGCCAGCAGCCAAGGGCAGTATCAGCCCCAGCATTTT.

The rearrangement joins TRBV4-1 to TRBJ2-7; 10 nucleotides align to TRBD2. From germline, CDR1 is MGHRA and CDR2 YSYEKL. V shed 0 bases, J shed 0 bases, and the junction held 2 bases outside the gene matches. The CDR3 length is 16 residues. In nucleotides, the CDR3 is TGCGCCAGCAGCCAAGATCTAGCGGGGGTCTCCTACGAGCAGTACTTC. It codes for CASSQDLAGVSYEQYF.

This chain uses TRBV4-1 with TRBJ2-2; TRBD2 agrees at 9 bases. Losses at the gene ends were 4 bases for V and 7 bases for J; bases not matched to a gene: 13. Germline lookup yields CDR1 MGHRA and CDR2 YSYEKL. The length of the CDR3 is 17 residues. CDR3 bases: TGCGCCAGCAGCCGGGGAGTGCGGGGGGGCAAAGGCGGGGAGCTGTTTTTT. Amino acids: CASSRGVRGGKGGELFF.

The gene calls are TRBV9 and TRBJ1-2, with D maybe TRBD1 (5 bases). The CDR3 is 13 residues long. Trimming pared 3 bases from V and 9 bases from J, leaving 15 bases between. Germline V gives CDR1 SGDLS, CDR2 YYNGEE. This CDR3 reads CASSARQGGRYTF. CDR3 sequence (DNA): TGTGCCAGCAGCGCGAGGCAGGGCGGACGCTACACCTTC.

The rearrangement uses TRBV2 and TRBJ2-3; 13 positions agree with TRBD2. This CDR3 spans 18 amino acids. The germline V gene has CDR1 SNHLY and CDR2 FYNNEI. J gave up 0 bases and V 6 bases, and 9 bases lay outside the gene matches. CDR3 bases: TGTGCCAGCAGGGCAACTACTAGCGGGAGGGCCAGCACAGATACGCAGTATTTT. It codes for CASRATTSGRASTDTQYF.

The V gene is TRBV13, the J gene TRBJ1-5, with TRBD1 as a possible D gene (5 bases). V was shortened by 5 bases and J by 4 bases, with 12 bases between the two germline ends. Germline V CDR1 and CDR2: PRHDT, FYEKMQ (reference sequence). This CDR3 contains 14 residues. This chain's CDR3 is CASSPGGENQPQHF. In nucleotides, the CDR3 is TGTGCCAGCAGCCCCGGAGGGGAAAATCAGCCCCAGCATTTT.

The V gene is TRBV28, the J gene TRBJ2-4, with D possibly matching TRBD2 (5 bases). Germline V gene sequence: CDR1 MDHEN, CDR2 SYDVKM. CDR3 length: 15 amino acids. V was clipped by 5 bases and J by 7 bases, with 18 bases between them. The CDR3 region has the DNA TGTGCCAGCAGTCCCCCCACGGGGTGGAGGAACATTCAGTACTTC. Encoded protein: CASSPPTGWRNIQYF.

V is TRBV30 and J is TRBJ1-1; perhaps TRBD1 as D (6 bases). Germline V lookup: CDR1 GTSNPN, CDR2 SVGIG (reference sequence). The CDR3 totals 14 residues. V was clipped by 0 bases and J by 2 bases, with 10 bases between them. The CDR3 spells CAWSVPGVNTEAFF. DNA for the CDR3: TGTGCCTGGAGTGTACCAGGGGTAAACACTGAAGCTTTCTTT.

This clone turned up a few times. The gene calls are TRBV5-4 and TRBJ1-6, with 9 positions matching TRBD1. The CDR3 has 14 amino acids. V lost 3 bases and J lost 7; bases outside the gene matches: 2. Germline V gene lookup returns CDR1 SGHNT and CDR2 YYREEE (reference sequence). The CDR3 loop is CASSSGQGNSPLHF. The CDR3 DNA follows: TGTGCCAGCAGCTCAGGACAGGGGAATTCACCCCTCCACTTT.

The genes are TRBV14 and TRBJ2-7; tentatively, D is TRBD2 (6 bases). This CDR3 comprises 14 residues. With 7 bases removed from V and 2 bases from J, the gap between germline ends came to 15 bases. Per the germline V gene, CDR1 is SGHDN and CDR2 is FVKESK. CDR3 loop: CASMGGDYPYEQYF. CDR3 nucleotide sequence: TGTGCCAGCATGGGGGGTGATTATCCCTACGAGCAGTACTTC.

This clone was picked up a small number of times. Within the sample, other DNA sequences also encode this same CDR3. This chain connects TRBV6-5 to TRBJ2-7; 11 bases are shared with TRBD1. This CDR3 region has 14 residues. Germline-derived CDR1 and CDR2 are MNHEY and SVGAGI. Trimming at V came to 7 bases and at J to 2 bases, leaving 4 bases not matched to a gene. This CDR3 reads CASTPGQGAYEQYF. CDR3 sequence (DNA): TGTGCCAGCACCCCGGGACAGGGGGCCTACGAGCAGTACTTC.

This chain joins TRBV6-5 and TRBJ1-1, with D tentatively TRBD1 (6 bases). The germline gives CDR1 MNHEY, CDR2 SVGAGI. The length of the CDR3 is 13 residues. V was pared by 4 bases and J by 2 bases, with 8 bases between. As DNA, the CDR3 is TGTGCCAGCAGTTTACAGGGAAACACTGAAGCTTTCTTT. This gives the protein CASSLQGNTEAFF.